The 10 T cell receptor beta chains below come from one sample, sequenced in a study of CD8+CD57+ T cells in acquired aplastic anemia. The template used for profiling TCR beta VDJ and CDR3 was genomic DNA. TCRdb passed the reads through MiXCR, listing each CDR3 protein once. Among 250,000 to 300,000 distinct CDR3 sequences listed, 45% to 70% were seen once. The sample comprised sorted CD4+, CD8+, or CD8+CD57+ T cells (not recorded which) from PBMCs. All receptors derive from a human donor with severe aplastic anemia or a healthy control (not recorded which).

This clonotype was picked up many times. The chain carries TRBV20-1 and TRBJ1-1; no clear D gene. CDR3 length: 12 residues. The V gene's germline CDR1 is DFQATT and CDR2 SNEGSKA (reference sequence). V dropped 4 bases and J dropped 3 bases, with 9 bases sitting between them. The CDR3 sequence is CSAKQSDTEAFF. DNA for the CDR3: TGCAGTGCTAAACAGTCGGACACTGAAGCTTTCTTT.

The chain uses TRBV10-3 and TRBJ2-1; possibly TRBD2 for D (5 bases). The CDR3 contains 13 residues. CDR1 is ENHRY, CDR2 SYGVKD, per germline. V was pared by 0 bases and J by 9 bases, with 9 bases between. CDR3: CAISESKAVEQFF. DNA for the CDR3: TGTGCCATCAGTGAGTCGAAAGCGGTTGAGCAGTTCTTC.

The chain combines TRBV29-1 with TRBJ1-2; D unresolved. This CDR3 spans 10 amino acids. V lost 4 bases and J lost 7, with 7 bases in between. Germline V gives CDR1 SQVTM, CDR2 ANQGSEA. CDR3 nucleotide sequence: TGCAGCGTTGCACACTCTGGCTACACCTTC. Protein: CSVAHSGYTF.

At least ten counts were recorded for this clonotype. V is TRBV2 and J is TRBJ2-7; D remains ambiguous. This CDR3 has 14 residues. Between the trimmed V and J ends, which lost 7 bases and 0 bases, there was a span of 13 bases. Germline V gene sequence: CDR1 SNHLY, CDR2 FYNNEI. CDR3 in DNA: TGTGCCAGCACCCAAGGAGCAGGCTCCTACGAGCAGTACTTC. Protein sequence: CASTQGAGSYEQYF. The full variable domain, rest sourced from reference TRBV2 and TRBJ2-7, is EPEVTQTPSHQVTQMGQEVILRCVPISNHLYFYWYRQILGQKVEFLVSFYNNEISEKSEIFDDQFSVERPDGSNFTLKIRSTKLEDSAMYFCASTQGAGSYEQYFGPGTRLTVT.

The rearrangement joins TRBV2 to TRBJ1-3; D unclear. The germline V and J ends were trimmed by 4 bases and 0 bases, with 7 bases remaining between them. CDR3 length: 14 amino acids. Germline-derived CDR1 and CDR2 are SNHLY and FYNNEI. The CDR3 DNA reads TGTGCCAGCAGTGCAGTCCTCTCTGGAAACACCATATATTTT. Amino acids: CASSAVLSGNTIYF.

The DNA for the CDR3 is TGTGCCACCAGTGATTTGGAGGGACTCTATGGCTACACCTTC. It translates to CATSDLEGLYGYTF. V usage is TRBV24-1 and J usage is TRBJ1-2; tentatively, D is TRBD1 (5 bases). With 0 bases removed from V and 4 bases from J, the gap between germline ends came to 8 bases. The CDR3 is made up of 14 amino acids. Germline V CDR1 and CDR2: KGHDR, SFDVKD.

The chain has TRBV15 and TRBJ2-3; 12 nucleotides line up with TRBD2. V lost 3 bases and J lost 4; bases outside the gene matches: 17. The CDR3 extends over 20 amino acids. Germline CDR1 LNHNV, CDR2 YYDKDF (reference sequence). The CDR3 DNA reads as TGTGCCACCAGCAGCTGGGGTGGGACTAGCGGGTCATTGGCCCCAGATACGCAGTATTTT. It translates to CATSSWGGTSGSLAPDTQYF.

Concerning this clonotype: A read error is likely, as this CDR3 ends without the conserved phenylalanine or tryptophan. Because the CDR3's place on the DNA is in doubt, the DNA is left out and the CDR3 is given as listed by TCRdb. V usage is TRBV2 and J usage is TRBJ2-5; the table assigns TRBD1, which was not confirmed against the DNA. With termini counted, the CDR3 has 16 amino acids. Germline V gene lookup returns CDR1 SNHLY and CDR2 FYNNEI. CDR3 loop: CASRMITGEDGYTFGS.

This clonotype was counted at least ten times. This chain connects TRBV10-1 to TRBJ2-5; no firm D call. The V gene lost 6 bases and the J gene lost 9 bases, with 26 bases spanning the gap. The germline CDR1 and CDR2 sequences are WNHNN and SYGVQD (reference sequence). This CDR3 spans 16 amino acids. CDR3 sequence (DNA): TGCGCCAGCAGGTGCGGTCGGTCGGCCGTCCTAGGGTCCCAGTACTTC. Encoded protein: CASRCGRSAVLGSQYF.

The rearrangement links TRBV20-1 to TRBJ2-2; either TRBD1 or TRBD2 may fit D (5 bases each). Trimming took off 8 bases at V and 4 bases at J, with 11 bases between the two ends. The CDR3 is 12 amino acids. Germline V gives CDR1 DFQATT, CDR2 SNEGSKA (reference sequence). CDR3 sequence: CSYSGTTGELFF. The CDR3 nucleotides read TGCAGTTACTCAGGGACCACCGGGGAGCTGTTTTTT.